This TCR beta chain was sequenced during a study of identical twins. TCRdb re-called the 5' RACE reads with MiXCR, one entry per CDR3 protein. This repertoire shows 500,000 to 550,000 distinct CDR3 sequences, 20% to 25% found once; its top ten account for roughly 0.5%. Study outcomes and limitations: Reduced insertions were recorded for abundant cord blood beta clonotypes, with no such pattern in memory repertoires.

This clonotype was picked up a small number of times. What it binds is unknown. The CDR3 is made up of 14 amino acids. Germline assignment: CDR1 SGHRS and CDR2 YFSETQ. V dropped 5 bases and J dropped 2 bases, with 11 bases sitting between them. The sample was also linked to a second study, of yellow fever vaccine responses in identical twins.

The sequence was obtained from a woman under 30 in good health. The rearrangement links TRBV5-1 to TRBJ1-5; tentatively, D is TRBD1 (6 bases). The sequenced sample was CD4+ T cells sorted from blood. The CDR3, as DNA: TGCGCCAGCAGTACGGAGGGGGGCAATCAGCCCCAGCATTTT. Translating gives CASSTEGGNQPQHF.